This T cell receptor beta chain is from a study of shared clonotypes between healthy human individuals. Assay used: immunoSEQ multiplex PCR; TCRdb lists only in-frame clones, some missing. The data show fewer than 600,000 clones, just over 75% seen once. This CDR3 region has 14 residues. Trimming took 1 base from V and 4 from J, leaving 11 bases between them. The germline V gene encodes CDR1 MNHNY and CDR2 SVGAGI (reference sequence). Sample: PBMCs. The chain uses TRBV6-6 and TRBJ2-7; D might be TRBD1 or TRBD2, each matching 5 bases. The TCR comes from a woman aged 40 to 55 in good health. Some clones in this sample may be carry-over from other donors' samples. The CDR3 protein is CASSYLGREYEQYF. In nucleotides, the CDR3 is TGTGCCAGCAGTTACTTGGGCAGGGAGTACGAGCAGTACTTC.